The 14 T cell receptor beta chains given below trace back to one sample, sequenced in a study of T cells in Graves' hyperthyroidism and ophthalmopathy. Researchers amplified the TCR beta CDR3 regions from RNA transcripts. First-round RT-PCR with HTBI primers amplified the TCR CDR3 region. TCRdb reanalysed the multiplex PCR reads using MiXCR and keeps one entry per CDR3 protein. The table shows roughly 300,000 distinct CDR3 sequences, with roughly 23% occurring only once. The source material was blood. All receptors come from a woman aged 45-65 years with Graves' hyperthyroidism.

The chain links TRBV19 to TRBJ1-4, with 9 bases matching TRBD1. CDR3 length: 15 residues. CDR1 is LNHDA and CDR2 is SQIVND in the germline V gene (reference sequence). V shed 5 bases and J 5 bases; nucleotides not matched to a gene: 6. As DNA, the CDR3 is TGTGCCAGTAGTCCCATCGACAGGGGGAATGAAAAACTGTTTTTT. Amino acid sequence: CASSPIDRGNEKLFF.

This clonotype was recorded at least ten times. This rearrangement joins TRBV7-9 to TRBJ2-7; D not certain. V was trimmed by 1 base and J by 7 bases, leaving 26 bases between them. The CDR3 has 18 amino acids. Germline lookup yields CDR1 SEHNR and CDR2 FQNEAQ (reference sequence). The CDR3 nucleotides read TGTGCCAGCAGCTTAGGGCAGATCTCTGCTCTCGACCCTCAGGAGCAGTACTTC. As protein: CASSLGQISALDPQEQYF. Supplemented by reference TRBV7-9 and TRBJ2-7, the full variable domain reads DTGVSQNPRHKITKRGQNVTFRCDPISEHNRLYWYRQTLGQGPEFLTYFQNEAQLEKSRLLSDRFSAERPKGSFSTLEIQRTEQGDSAMYLCASSLGQISALDPQEQYFGPGTRLTVT.

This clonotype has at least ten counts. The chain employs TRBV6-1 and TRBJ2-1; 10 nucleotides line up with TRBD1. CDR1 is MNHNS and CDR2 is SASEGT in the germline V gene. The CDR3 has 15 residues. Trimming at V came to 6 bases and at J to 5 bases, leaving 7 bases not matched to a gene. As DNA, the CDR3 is TGTGCCAGCAGAGGCCGGGACAGGGGACACAATGAGCAGTTCTTC. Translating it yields CASRGRDRGHNEQFF.

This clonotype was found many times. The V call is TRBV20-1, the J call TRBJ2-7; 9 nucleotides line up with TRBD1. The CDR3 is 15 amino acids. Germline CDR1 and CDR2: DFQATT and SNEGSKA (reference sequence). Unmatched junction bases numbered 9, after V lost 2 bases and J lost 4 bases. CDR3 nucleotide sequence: TGCAGTGCTAGATCGGACAGGGGATTTGGATACGAGCAGTACTTC. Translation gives CSARSDRGFGYEQYF.

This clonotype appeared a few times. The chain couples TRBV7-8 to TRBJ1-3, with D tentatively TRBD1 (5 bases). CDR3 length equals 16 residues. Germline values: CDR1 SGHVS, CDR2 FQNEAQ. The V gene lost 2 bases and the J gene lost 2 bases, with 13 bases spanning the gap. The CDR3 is CASSLTAGVAGNTIYF. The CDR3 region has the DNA TGTGCCAGCAGCTTAACGGCGGGGGTAGCTGGAAACACCATATATTTT.

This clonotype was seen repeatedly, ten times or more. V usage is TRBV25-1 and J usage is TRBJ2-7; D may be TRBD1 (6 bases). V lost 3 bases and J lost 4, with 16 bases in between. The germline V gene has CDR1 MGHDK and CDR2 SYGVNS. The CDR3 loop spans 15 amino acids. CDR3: CASSDGTRTGYEQYF. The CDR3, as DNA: TGTGCCAGCAGTGACGGGACAAGGACCGGTTACGAGCAGTACTTC.

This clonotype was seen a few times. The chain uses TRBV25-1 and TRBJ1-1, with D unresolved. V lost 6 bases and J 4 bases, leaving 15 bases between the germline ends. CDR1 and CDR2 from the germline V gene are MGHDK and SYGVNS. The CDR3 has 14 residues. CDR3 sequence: CASRPSAPFTEAFF. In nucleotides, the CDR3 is TGTGCCAGCAGACCATCCGCACCATTCACTGAAGCTTTCTTT.

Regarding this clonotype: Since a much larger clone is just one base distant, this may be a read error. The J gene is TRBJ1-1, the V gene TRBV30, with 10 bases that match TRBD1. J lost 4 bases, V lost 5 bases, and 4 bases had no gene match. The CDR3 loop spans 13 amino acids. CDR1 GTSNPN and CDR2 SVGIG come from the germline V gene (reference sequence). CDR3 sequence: CAWDRGLSTEAFF. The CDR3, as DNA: TGTGCCTGGGACAGGGGGCTGAGCACTGAAGCTTTCTTT.

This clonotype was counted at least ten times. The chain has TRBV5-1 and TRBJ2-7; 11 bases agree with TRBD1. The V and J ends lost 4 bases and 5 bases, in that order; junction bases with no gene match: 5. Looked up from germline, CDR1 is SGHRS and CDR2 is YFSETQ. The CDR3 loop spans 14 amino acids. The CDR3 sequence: CASSRDRGEDEQYF. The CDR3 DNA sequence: TGCGCCAGCAGCAGGGACAGGGGGGAAGACGAGCAGTACTTC.

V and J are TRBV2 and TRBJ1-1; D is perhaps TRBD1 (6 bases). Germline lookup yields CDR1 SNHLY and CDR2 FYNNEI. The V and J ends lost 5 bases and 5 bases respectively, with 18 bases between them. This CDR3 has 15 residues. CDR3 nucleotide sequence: TGTGCCAGCAGTTTGGTAACAGGGTGGGGGACTGAAGCTTTCTTT. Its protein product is CASSLVTGWGTEAFF. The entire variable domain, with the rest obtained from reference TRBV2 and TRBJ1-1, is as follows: EPEVTQTPSHQVTQMGQEVILRCVPISNHLYFYWYRQILGQKVEFLVSFYNNEISEKSEIFDDQFSVERPDGSNFTLKIRSTKLEDSAMYFCASSLVTGWGTEAFFGQGTRLTVV.

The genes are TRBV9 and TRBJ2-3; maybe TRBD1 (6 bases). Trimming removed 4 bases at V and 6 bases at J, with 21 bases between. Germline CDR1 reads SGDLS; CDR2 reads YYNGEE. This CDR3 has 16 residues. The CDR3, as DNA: TGTGCCAGCAGCCCACGAATGGGGGCAATGGTGGATACGCAGTATTTT. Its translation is CASSPRMGAMVDTQYF.

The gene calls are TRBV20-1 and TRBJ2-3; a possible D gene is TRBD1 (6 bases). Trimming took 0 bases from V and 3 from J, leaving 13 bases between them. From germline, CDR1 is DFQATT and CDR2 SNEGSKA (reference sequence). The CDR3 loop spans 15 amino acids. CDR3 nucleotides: TGCAGTGCTAGAGATTTTAGGGGGTCGACAGATACGCAGTATTTT. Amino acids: CSARDFRGSTDTQYF.

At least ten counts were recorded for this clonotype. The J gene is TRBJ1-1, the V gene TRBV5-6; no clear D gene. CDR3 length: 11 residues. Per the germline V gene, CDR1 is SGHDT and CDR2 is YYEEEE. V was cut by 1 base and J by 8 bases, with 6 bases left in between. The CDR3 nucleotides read TGTGCCAGCAGCTTGTTTCAGGAAGCTTTCTTT. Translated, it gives CASSLFQEAFF.

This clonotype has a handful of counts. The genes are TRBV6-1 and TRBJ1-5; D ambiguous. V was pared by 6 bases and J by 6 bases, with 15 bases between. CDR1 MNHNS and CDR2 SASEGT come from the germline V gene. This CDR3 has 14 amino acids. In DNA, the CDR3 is TGTGCCAGCAGAGACGGAGGAGGCGCTCAGCCCCAGCATTTT. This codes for CASRDGGGAQPQHF.